Following are 13 T cell receptor beta chains from one sample sequenced in a study of blood T cells in healthy people across ages. For the second PCR, which ran for roughly 6 to 11 cycles, a sample-barcoded 5' primer and a J-beta primer mix were used. In TCRdb, the 5' RACE reads were re-called with MiXCR into one record per CDR3 protein. Altogether around 820,000 distinct CDR3 sequences are present, just under 25% being singletons, with the ten largest covering roughly 3.5%. These data also featured in a second study, about T cells of mothers and their children.

The sequenced sample consisted of blood. The receptors originated from a boy between 10 and 17 years old in good health.

This clonotype was picked up one time. The chain joins TRBV5-1 to TRBJ2-1, with D unresolved. V lost 0 bases, J lost 2 bases, and 12 bases lay in between. Germline CDR1 and CDR2: SGHRS and YFSETQ. This CDR3 has 16 residues. This chain's CDR3 is CASSLVGSDPYNEQFF. The DNA of the CDR3 is TGCGCCAGCAGCTTGGTAGGGTCGGACCCCTACAATGAGCAGTTCTTC.

V is TRBV4-3 and J is TRBJ1-4, with 7 bases lining up with TRBD1. Germline lookup yields CDR1 LGHNA and CDR2 YSLEER. With 1 base clipped from V and 5 bases from J, the junction kept 4 bases outside the gene matches. The CDR3 length is 15 residues. The CDR3 loop reads CASSQVRQGNEKLFF. CDR3 sequence (DNA): TGCGCCAGCAGCCAAGTGAGACAGGGAAATGAAAAACTGTTTTTT.

V usage is TRBV6-4 and J usage is TRBJ2-1, with 10 nucleotides matching TRBD2. CDR3 length equals 16 residues. The J segment lost 4 bases and the V segment lost 3 bases, leaving 6 bases of the junction unmatched. Germline-derived CDR1 and CDR2 are MRHNA and SNTAGT. CDR3 in amino acids: CASSDRPSGGYNEQFF. CDR3 sequence (DNA): TGTGCCAGCAGTGATAGGCCTAGCGGGGGTTACAATGAGCAGTTCTTC.

This chain joins TRBV19 and TRBJ2-2; TRBD2 matches 9 bases. The V and J ends lost 5 bases and 4 bases, in that order; junction bases with no gene match: 11. CDR3 length: 17 residues. Germline-derived CDR1 and CDR2 are LNHDA and SQIVND (reference sequence). The CDR3 DNA sequence: TGTGCCAGTAGTTCCCCAGCGGGAGGCCTTCTCACCGGGGAGCTGTTTTTT. Translated: CASSSPAGGLLTGELFF.

This clonotype was found a few times. The chain carries TRBV20-1 and TRBJ1-3, with a possible D match to TRBD1 (5 bases). CDR1 DFQATT and CDR2 SNEGSKA come from the germline V gene (reference sequence). V lost 3 bases to trimming and J lost 3 bases, with 15 bases between them. This CDR3 is built from 15 residues. The DNA for the CDR3 is TGCAGTGCTAGGTGGGGGACGACTAGTGGAAACACCATATATTTT. Its translation: CSARWGTTSGNTIYF.

Only a few counts were recorded for this clonotype. The chain is built from TRBV6-5 and TRBJ1-5; maybe TRBD1 (6 bases). The germline V gene has CDR1 MNHEY and CDR2 SVGAGI. This CDR3 region has 13 residues. The CDR3 DNA sequence: TGTGCTAGCCGGGGGGCGAGTAATCAGCCCCAGCATTTT. It specifies CASRGASNQPQHF.

In nucleotides, the CDR3 is TGTGCCAGCAGTCCCCAGGACAGGGACAACGTCCTGACTTTC. Protein product: CASSPQDRDNVLTF. The chain carries TRBV28 and TRBJ2-6; 8 bases are shared with TRBD1. The V segment lost 5 bases and the J segment 9 bases; nucleotides outside the gene matches: 6. CDR3 length equals 14 residues. The germline gives CDR1 MDHEN, CDR2 SYDVKM.

This clonotype was found once. The J gene is TRBJ1-1, the V gene TRBV2, with D hard to call. The germline V gene has CDR1 SNHLY and CDR2 FYNNEI. V gave up 8 bases and J gave up 3 bases, with 7 bases separating them. This CDR3 has 11 amino acids. The CDR3 bases are TGTGCCAGCCGGCCCGACACTGAAGCTTTCTTT. This codes for CASRPDTEAFF.

This clonotype was observed a few times. DNA for the CDR3: TGTGCCAGCAGCTACCCGGGACAATCGGGCTCTGGCTACACCTTC. This gives the protein CASSYPGQSGSGYTF. The V call is TRBV7-9, the J call TRBJ1-2, with D tentatively TRBD1 (6 bases). V dropped 4 bases and J dropped 7 bases, with 19 bases sitting between them. Germline CDR1 SEHNR, CDR2 FQNEAQ (reference sequence). The CDR3 loop spans 15 amino acids.

This clonotype was recorded a few times. The V and J genes are TRBV4-3 and TRBJ2-5; TRBD2 agrees at 14 bases. Judging by the DNA end, TRBJ2-1 fits better; the J call may be wrong. The V gene's germline CDR1 is LGHNA and CDR2 YSLEER. There are 19 residues in the CDR3. CDR3 DNA: TGCGCCAGCAGCCAAGACCTCTCCAGGACTAGCGGGGGGTCCCCTGAGCAGTTCTTC. Protein product: CASSQDLSRTSGGSPEQFF.

The rearrangement uses TRBV4-3 and TRBJ2-6, with D perhaps given as TRBD1 or TRBD2 (5 bases each). Between the trimmed V and J ends, which lost 0 bases and 0 bases, there was a span of 9 bases. The CDR3 totals 17 residues. CDR1 is LGHNA, CDR2 YSLEER, per germline. The CDR3 DNA follows: TGCGCCAGCAGCCAAGATAGGGGAGTCTCTGGGGCCAACGTCCTGACTTTC. Translated, it gives CASSQDRGVSGANVLTF.

This clonotype was detected a few times. The chain is built from TRBV7-2 and TRBJ2-7; D gene ambiguous. V was cut by 5 bases and J by 3 bases, with 14 bases left in between. The CDR3 contains 14 residues. Germline V lookup: CDR1 SGHTA, CDR2 FQGNSA. This CDR3 is CASSPRSLNYEQYF. DNA for the CDR3: TGTGCCAGCAGCCCAAGGAGCCTAAACTACGAGCAGTACTTC.

This clonotype showed up just a few times. The V gene is TRBV18, the J gene TRBJ2-7, with D maybe TRBD1 (5 bases). This CDR3 region has 14 residues. CDR1 is KGHSH, CDR2 LQKENI, per germline. The germline V and J ends were trimmed by 2 bases and 3 bases, with 11 bases remaining between them. CDR3 amino acids: CASSPTPGYYEQYF. The CDR3 bases are TGTGCCAGCTCACCAACCCCAGGGTACTACGAGCAGTACTTC. Together with reference TRBV18 and TRBJ2-7, the CDR3 gives the full variable domain: NAGVMQNPRHLVRRRGQEARLRCSPMKGHSHVYWYRQLPEEGLKFMVYLQKENIIDESGMPKERFSAEFPKEGPSILRIQQVVRGDSAAYFCASSPTPGYYEQYFGPGTRLTVT.